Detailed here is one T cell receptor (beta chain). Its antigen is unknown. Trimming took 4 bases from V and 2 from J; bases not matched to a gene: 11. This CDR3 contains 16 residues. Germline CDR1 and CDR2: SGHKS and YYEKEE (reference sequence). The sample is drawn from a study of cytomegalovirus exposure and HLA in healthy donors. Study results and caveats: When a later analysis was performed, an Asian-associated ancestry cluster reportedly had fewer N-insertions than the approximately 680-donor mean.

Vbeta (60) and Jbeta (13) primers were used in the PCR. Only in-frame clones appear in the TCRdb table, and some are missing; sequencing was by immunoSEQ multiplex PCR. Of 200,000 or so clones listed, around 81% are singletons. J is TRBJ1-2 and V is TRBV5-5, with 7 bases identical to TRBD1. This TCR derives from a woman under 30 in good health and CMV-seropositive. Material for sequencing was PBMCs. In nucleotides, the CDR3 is TGTGCCAGCAGCATTAACCCCGCGGGACAGAACTATGGCTACACCTTC. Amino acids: CASSINPAGQNYGYTF.